Below are 10 T cell receptor beta chains sequenced from a single sample in a study of blood T cell repertoires in COVID-19. The protocol was immunoSEQ multiplex PCR, while the TCRdb copy is restricted to in-frame clones and leaves out a portion. The table lists about 72,000 clones, about 89% of them singletons. The sequenced material came from peripheral blood. These receptors were collected from a human donor in a cohort sampled during active COVID-19.

The J gene is TRBJ1-1, the V gene TRBV4-1; D not resolved. Deletions cut 4 bases from V and 1 base from J, with 16 bases between. The CDR3 is made up of 16 amino acids. Germline V gene sequence: CDR1 MGHRA, CDR2 YSYEKL. This CDR3 is CASSLGGREGNTEAFF. The CDR3 region has the DNA TGCGCCAGCAGCCTCGGTGGGCGCGAAGGGAACACTGAAGCTTTCTTT.

This chain uses TRBV27 with TRBJ1-1; D is uncertain. Per the germline V gene, CDR1 is MNHEY and CDR2 is SMNVEV (reference sequence). The CDR3 is 14 amino acids. Between the trimmed V and J ends, which lost 1 base and 1 base, there was a span of 7 bases. The DNA for the CDR3 is TGTGCCAGCAGTTTATTGCGCGGGAACACTGAAGCTTTCTTT. Translation gives CASSLLRGNTEAFF.

The chain joins TRBV11-1 to TRBJ2-7, with D perhaps matching TRBD2 (5 bases). This CDR3 has 15 residues. In germline, CDR1 is SGHAT, CDR2 FQDESV (reference sequence). Trimming cost V 1 base and J 0 bases, with 10 bases left between them. The CDR3 sequence is CASSLEAAFSYEQYF. Written as DNA, the CDR3 is TGTGCCAGCAGCTTAGAAGCGGCCTTCTCCTACGAGCAGTACTTC.

The rearrangement joins TRBV7-3 to TRBJ2-3; TRBD2 aligns across 7 bases. V lost 5 bases and J lost 2; bases outside the gene matches: 4. Germline CDR1 and CDR2: SGHTA and FQGTGA. This CDR3 contains 14 residues. DNA for the CDR3: TGTGCCAGCAGCATCCGGGACTACACAGATACGCAGTATTTT. Amino acids: CASSIRDYTDTQYF.

This chain links TRBV19 with TRBJ2-1; 11 bases map to TRBD2. V dropped 4 bases and J dropped 2; count of bases not matched to a gene: 13. From germline, CDR1 is LNHDA and CDR2 SQIVND (reference sequence). The CDR3 contains 19 residues. CDR3 sequence (DNA): TGTGCCAGTAGTACCCCAGGCTGGGCTAGCGGGAGGCCCTACAATGAGCAGTTCTTC. Translated, it gives CASSTPGWASGRPYNEQFF.

This clone was found a few times. The rearrangement joins TRBV5-1 to TRBJ1-3; possibly TRBD1 for D (5 bases). Germline CDR1 and CDR2: SGHRS and YFSETQ. Between the trimmed V and J ends, which lost 2 bases and 4 bases, there was a span of 10 bases. The CDR3 loop spans 14 amino acids. The CDR3 DNA sequence: TGCGCCAGCAGCTTCTCAGGGCCCGGAAACACCATATATTTT. Its translation is CASSFSGPGNTIYF.

This chain joins TRBV3-1 (or the pseudogene TRBV3-2) and TRBJ1-2, with D unclear. Germline loops: CDR1 LGHDT, CDR2 YNNKEL (reference sequence). The CDR3 has 14 amino acids. V dropped 6 bases and J dropped 1 base, with 12 bases sitting between them. The CDR3 loop reads CASRVAGDNYGYTF. CDR3 nucleotides: TGTGCCAGCAGGGTGGCCGGGGATAACTATGGCTACACCTTC.

The V call is TRBV7-2, the J call TRBJ1-2, with D hard to call. Germline CDR1 and CDR2: SGHTA and FQGNSA. V lost 1 base and J lost 7, with 4 bases in between. The CDR3 runs to 11 residues. This CDR3 reads CASSLDLGYTF. CDR3 nucleotide sequence: TGTGCCAGCAGCTTAGATCTTGGCTACACCTTC.

In nucleotides, the CDR3 is TGTGCCAGCTCACCGGGCGGGAGGGCCCACGAGCAGTACTTC. This encodes CASSPGGRAHEQYF. This chain joins TRBV18 and TRBJ2-7; 9 positions match TRBD2. The CDR3 spans 14 residues. Trimming removed 3 bases from V and 5 bases from J; junction bases left unmatched: 5. Germline V gene sequence: CDR1 KGHSH, CDR2 LQKENI. Full variable domain (rest looked up from reference TRBV18 and TRBJ2-7): NAGVMQNPRHLVRRRGQEARLRCSPMKGHSHVYWYRQLPEEGLKFMVYLQKENIIDESGMPKERFSAEFPKEGPSILRIQQVVRGDSAAYFCASSPGGRAHEQYFGPGTRLTVT.

This chain links TRBV11-2 with TRBJ1-2; 7 bases align to TRBD1. Germline V CDR1 and CDR2: SGHAT, FQNNGV. The V gene end was trimmed by 6 bases and the J gene end by 4 bases; junction bases not matched to a gene: 5. The CDR3 totals 13 residues. CDR3 sequence (DNA): TGTGCCAGCAGGGGGACAGCCTCCTATGGCTACACCTTC. It codes for CASRGTASYGYTF.